The source of this T cell receptor beta chain is a study of shared clonotypes between healthy human individuals. Study background: Every donor yielded three CD4 naive, three CD4 memory, two CD8 naive and one CD8 memory plate.

This CDR3 comprises 15 residues. V shed 0 bases and J shed 4 bases, with 13 bases lying between them. From germline, CDR1 is KGHSH and CDR2 LQKENI. Concerning this clone: Its antigen is unknown.

The data were produced by immunoSEQ multiplex PCR, yet TCRdb's version contains in-frame clones alone and is incomplete. The sample carries about 2.4 million clones, roughly 93% recorded once. Study findings and constraints: Generally, estimated richness proved larger in naive subsets than it did in memory subsets.

The sequencing input was naive CD4+ T cells from PBMCs. This sample's subset: CD45RA+ positively selected. This sequence was found in a young man in good health. Some clones in this sample may be carry-over from other donors' samples. The chain joins TRBV18 to TRBJ2-7; perhaps TRBD1 as D (6 bases). CDR3 sequence: CASSPPQGLRYEQYF. The CDR3 DNA sequence: TGTGCCAGCTCACCACCGCAGGGGTTAAGGTACGAGCAGTACTTC.